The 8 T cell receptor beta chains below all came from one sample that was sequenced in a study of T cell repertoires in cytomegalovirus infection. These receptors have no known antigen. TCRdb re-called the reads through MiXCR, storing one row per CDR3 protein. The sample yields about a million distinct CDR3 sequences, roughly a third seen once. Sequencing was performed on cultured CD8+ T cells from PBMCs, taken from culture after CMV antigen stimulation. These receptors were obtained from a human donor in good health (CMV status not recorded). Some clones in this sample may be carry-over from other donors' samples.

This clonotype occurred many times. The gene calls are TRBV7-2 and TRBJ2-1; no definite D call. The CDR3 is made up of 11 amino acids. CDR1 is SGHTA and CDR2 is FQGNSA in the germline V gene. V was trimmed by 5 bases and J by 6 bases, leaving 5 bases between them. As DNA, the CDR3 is TGTGCCAGCAGCCGTTTCAATGAGCAGTTCTTC. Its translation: CASSRFNEQFF.

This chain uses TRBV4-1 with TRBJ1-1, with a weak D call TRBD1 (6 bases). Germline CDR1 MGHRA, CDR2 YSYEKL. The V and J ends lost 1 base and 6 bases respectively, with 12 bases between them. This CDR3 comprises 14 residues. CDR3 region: CASSQVSGAAEAFF. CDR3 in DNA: TGCGCCAGCAGCCAAGTCTCGGGGGCGGCTGAAGCTTTCTTT.

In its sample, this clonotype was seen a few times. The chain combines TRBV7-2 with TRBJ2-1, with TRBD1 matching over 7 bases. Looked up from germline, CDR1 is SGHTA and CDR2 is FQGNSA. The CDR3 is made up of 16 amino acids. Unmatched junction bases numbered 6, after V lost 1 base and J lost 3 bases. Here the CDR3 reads CASSLGDSYLYNEQFF. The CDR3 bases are TGTGCCAGCAGCTTAGGGGACAGCTACCTCTACAATGAGCAGTTCTTC.

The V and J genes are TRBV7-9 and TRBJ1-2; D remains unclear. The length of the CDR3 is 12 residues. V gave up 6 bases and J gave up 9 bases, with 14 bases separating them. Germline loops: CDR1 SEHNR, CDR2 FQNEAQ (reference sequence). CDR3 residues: CASSSKPGSYTF. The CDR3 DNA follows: TGTGCCAGCAGTAGCAAGCCCGGCAGCTACACCTTC.

The CDR3 is CASSLEPTRYYGYTF. The CDR3 coding sequence is TGTGCCAGCAGCTTAGAGCCGACAAGGTACTATGGCTACACCTTC. This chain connects TRBV7-6 to TRBJ1-2; D remains ambiguous. Per germline, CDR1 SGHVS and CDR2 FNYEAQ. The CDR3 extends over 15 amino acids. Trimming stripped 1 base from V and 3 bases from J, with 12 bases between.

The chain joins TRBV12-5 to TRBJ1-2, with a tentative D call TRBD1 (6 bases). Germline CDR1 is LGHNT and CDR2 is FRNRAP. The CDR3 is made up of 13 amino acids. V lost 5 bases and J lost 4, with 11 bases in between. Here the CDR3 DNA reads TGTGCTAGTGGTCCAGGACAGTCCTATGGCTACACCTTC. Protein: CASGPGQSYGYTF.

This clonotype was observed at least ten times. CDR3 protein: CASSPPPRAIRETQYF. The CDR3 bases are TGTGCCAGCAGCCCCCCCCCTAGGGCTATTAGAGAGACCCAGTACTTC. The gene calls are TRBV7-3 and TRBJ2-5; D not resolved. Germline V gene lookup returns CDR1 SGHTA and CDR2 FQGTGA. V lost 5 bases and J lost 4, with 20 bases in between. The CDR3 runs to 16 residues.

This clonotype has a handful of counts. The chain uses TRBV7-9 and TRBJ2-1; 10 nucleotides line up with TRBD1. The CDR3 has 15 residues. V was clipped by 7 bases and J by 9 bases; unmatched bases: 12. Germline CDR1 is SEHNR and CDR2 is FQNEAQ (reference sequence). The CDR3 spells CASTFRDRGNPEQFF. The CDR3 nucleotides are TGTGCCAGCACCTTCCGGGACAGGGGAAACCCTGAGCAGTTCTTC.